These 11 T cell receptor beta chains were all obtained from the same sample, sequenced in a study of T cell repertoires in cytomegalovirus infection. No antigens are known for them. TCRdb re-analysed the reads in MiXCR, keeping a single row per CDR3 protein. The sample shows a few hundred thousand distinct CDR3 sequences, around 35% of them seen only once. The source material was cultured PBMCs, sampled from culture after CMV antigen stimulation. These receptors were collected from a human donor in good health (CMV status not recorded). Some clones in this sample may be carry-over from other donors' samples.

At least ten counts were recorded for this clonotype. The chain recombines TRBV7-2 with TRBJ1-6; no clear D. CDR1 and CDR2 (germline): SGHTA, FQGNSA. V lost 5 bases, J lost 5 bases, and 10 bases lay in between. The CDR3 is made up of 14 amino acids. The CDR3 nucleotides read TGTGCCAGCAGCCAAGGGTCCAATAATTCACCCCTCCACTTT. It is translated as CASSQGSNNSPLHF. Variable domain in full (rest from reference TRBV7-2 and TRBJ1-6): GAGVSQSPSNKVTEKGKDVELRCDPISGHTALYWYRQSLGQGLEFLIYFQGNSAPDKSGLPSDRFSAERTGGSVSTLTIQRTQQEDSAVYLCASSQGSNNSPLHFGNGTRLTVT.

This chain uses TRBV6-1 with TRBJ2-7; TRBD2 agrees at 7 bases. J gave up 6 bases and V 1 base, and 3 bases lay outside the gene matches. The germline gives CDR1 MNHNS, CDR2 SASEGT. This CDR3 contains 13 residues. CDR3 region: CASSEVGGTEQYV. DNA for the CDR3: TGTGCCAGCAGTGAAGTGGGAGGGACCGAGCAGTACGTC.

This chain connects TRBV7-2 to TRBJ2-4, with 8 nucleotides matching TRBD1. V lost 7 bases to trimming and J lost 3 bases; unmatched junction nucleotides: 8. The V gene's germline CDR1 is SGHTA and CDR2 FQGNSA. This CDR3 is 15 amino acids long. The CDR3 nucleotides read TGTGCCAGCAAAACGACAGGGGCGGACAAAAACATTCAGTACTTC. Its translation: CASKTTGADKNIQYF.

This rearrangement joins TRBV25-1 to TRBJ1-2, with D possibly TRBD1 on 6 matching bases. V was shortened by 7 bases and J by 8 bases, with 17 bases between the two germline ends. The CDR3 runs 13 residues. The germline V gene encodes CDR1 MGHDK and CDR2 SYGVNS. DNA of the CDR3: TGTGCCAGCAAGACGACCGGGGGCAGCGGCTACACCTTC. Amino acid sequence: CASKTTGGSGYTF.

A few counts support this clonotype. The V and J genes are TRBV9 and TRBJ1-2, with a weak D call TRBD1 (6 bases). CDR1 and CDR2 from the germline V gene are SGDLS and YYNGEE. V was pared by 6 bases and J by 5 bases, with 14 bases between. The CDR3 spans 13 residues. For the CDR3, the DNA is TGTGCCAGCACCCCGGACAGAAATTATGGCTACACCTTC. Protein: CASTPDRNYGYTF.

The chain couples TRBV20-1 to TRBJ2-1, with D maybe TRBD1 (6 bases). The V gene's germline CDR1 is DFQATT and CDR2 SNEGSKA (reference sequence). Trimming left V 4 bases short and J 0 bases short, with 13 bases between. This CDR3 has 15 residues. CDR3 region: CSAIPGQSSYNEQFF. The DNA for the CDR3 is TGCAGTGCTATTCCGGGACAAAGCTCCTACAATGAGCAGTTCTTC.

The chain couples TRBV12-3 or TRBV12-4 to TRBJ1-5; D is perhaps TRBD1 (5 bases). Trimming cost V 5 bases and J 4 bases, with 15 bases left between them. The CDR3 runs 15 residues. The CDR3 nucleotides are TGTGCCAGCAGTACCAGGGCTGGATTAAATCAGCCCCAGCATTTT. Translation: CASSTRAGLNQPQHF.

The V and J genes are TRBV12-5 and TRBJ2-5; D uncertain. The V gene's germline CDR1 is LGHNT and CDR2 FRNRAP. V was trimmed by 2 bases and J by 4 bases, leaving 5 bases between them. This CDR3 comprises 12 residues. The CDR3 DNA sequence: TGTGCTAGTGGTTTGTGGAGAGAGACCCAGTACTTC. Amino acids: CASGLWRETQYF.

The CDR3 sequence: CASSWGLAGGETQYF. For the CDR3, the DNA is TGTGCCAGCAGCTGGGGACTAGCGGGGGGAGAGACCCAGTACTTC. The chain joins TRBV12-3 or TRBV12-4 to TRBJ2-5, with 15 positions matching TRBD2. This CDR3 is built from 15 residues. V trimming: 6 bases; J trimming: 4 bases; junction bases outside the gene matches: 3.

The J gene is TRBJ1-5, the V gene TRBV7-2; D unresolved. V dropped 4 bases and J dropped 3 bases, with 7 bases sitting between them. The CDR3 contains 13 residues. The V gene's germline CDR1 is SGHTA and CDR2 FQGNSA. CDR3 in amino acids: CASSSLANQPQHF. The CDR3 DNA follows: TGTGCCAGCAGCTCCCTCGCCAATCAGCCCCAGCATTTT. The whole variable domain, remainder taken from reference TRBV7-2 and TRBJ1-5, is GAGVSQSPSNKVTEKGKDVELRCDPISGHTALYWYRQSLGQGLEFLIYFQGNSAPDKSGLPSDRFSAERTGGSVSTLTIQRTQQEDSAVYLCASSSLANQPQHFGDGTRLSIL.

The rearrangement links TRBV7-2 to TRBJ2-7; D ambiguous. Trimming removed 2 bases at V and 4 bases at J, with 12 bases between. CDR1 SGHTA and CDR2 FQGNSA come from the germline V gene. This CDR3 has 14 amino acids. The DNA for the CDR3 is TGTGCCAGCAGCTTATTGGCGAGCTTGTACGAGCAGTACTTC. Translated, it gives CASSLLASLYEQYF.